This T cell receptor (beta chain) was observed in a study of shared clonotypes between healthy human individuals. TCRdb's copy holds only in-frame clones and misses some; the assay was immunoSEQ multiplex PCR. The table has approximately 2.5 million clones, approximately 93% seen once. After removal of 1 base from V and 1 base from J, the junction contained 7 bases not matched to a gene. Germline CDR1 LGHNA, CDR2 YNFKEQ. The CDR3 contains 19 residues. The chain employs TRBV4-2 and TRBJ2-1, with 13 bases aligning to TRBD2. The clonotype comes from a man aged 18 to 29 in good health. Some clones in this sample may be carry-over from other donors' samples. The sequencing sample was made of naive CD4+ T cells from PBMCs. Regarding subset: CD45RA+ positively selected. CDR3 in amino acids: CASSQGLLAGGESYNEQFF. In DNA form, the CDR3 reads TGTGCCAGCAGCCAAGGTTTACTAGCGGGAGGGGAATCCTACAATGAGCAGTTCTTC.